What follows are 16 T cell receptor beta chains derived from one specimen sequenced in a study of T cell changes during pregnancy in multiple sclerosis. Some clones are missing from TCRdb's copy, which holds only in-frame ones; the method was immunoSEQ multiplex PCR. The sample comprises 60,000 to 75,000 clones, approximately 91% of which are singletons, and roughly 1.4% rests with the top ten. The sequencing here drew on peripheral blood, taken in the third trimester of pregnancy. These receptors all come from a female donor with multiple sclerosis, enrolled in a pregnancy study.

The CDR3 reads CASSDDRATGNTIYF. CDR3 in DNA: TGTGCCAGCAGTGATGACAGGGCCACTGGAAACACCATATATTTT. The chain couples TRBV2 to TRBJ1-3; TRBD1 matches 7 bases. V lost 3 bases, J lost 2 bases, and 4 bases stayed unmatched. The CDR3 runs to 15 residues. In germline, CDR1 is SNHLY, CDR2 FYNNEI.

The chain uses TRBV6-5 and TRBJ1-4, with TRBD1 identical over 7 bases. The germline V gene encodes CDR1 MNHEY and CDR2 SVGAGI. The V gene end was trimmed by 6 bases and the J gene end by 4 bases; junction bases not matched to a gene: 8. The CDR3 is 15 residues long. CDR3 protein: CASSPRGEVNEKLFF. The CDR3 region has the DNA TGTGCCAGCAGCCCCAGGGGGGAGGTTAATGAAAAACTGTTTTTT.

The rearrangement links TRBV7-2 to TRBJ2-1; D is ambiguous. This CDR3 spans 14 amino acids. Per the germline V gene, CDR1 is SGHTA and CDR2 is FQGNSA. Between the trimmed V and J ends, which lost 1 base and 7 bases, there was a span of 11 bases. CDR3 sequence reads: CASSLDLRLNEQFF. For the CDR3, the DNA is TGTGCCAGCAGCTTAGATTTGCGGTTGAATGAGCAGTTCTTC.

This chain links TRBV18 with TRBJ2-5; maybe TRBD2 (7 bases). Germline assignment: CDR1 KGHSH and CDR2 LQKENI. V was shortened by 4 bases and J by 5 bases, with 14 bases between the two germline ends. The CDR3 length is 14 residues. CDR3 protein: CASSLQGGQETQYF. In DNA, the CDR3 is TGTGCCAGCTCACTACAGGGAGGGCAGGAGACCCAGTACTTC.

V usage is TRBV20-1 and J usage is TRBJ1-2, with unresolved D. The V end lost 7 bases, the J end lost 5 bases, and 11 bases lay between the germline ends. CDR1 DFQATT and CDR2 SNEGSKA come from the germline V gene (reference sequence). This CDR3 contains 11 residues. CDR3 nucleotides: TGCAGTGTGAGGGTTTGGTATGGCTACACCTTC. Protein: CSVRVWYGYTF.

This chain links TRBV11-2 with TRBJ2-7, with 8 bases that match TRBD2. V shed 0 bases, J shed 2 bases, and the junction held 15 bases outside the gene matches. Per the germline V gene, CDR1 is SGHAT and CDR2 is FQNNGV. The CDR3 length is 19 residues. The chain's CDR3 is CASSLDGGGNQGLPYEQYF. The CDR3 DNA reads TGTGCCAGCAGCTTAGATGGCGGGGGGAACCAGGGACTCCCCTACGAGCAGTACTTC.

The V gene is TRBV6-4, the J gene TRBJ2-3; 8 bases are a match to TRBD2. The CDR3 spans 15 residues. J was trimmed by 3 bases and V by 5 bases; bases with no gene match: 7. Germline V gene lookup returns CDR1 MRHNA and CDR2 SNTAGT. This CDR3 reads CASSPSGGGTDTQYF. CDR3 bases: TGTGCCAGCAGTCCCAGCGGGGGTGGTACAGATACGCAGTATTTT.

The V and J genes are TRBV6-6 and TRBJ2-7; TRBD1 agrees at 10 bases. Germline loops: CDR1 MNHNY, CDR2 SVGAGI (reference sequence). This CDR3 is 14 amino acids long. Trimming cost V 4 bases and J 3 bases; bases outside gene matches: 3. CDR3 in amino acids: CASSSRTGGYEQYF. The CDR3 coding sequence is TGTGCCAGCAGTTCCCGGACAGGGGGCTACGAGCAGTACTTC.

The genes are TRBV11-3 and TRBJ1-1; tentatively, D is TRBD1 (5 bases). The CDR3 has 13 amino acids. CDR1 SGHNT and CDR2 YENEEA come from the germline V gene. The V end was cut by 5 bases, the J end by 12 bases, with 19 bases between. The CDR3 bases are TGTGCCAGCAGCCCAGGGCCCGGTCTTGGGACTTTCTTT. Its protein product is CASSPGPGLGTFF.

CDR3: CAWRPTGTGDYGYTF. The CDR3 bases are TGTGCCTGGAGACCCACCGGGACAGGGGACTATGGCTACACCTTC. The rearrangement joins TRBV30 to TRBJ1-2; 10 positions match TRBD1. Germline CDR1 is GTSNPN and CDR2 is SVGIG (reference sequence). The ends lost 3 bases at V and 3 bases at J; junction bases unmatched: 7. This CDR3 has 15 residues.

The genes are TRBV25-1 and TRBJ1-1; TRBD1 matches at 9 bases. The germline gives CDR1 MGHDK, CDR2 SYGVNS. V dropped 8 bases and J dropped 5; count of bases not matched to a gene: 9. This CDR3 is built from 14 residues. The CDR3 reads CASGSRTGETEAFF. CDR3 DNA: TGTGCCAGCGGTTCAAGGACAGGGGAAACTGAAGCTTTCTTT.

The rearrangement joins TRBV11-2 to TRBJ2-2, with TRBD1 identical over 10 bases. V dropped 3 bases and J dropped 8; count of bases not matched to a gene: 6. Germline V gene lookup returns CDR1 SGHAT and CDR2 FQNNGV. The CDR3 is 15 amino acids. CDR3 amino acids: CASSLRQGAEGELFF. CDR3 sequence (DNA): TGTGCCAGCAGCTTGCGACAGGGGGCAGAGGGGGAGCTGTTTTTT.

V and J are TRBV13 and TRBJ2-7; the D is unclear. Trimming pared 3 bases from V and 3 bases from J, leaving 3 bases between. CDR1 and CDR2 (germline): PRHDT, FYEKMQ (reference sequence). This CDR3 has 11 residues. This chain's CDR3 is CASSLYYEQYF. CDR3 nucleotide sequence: TGTGCCAGCAGCTTGTACTACGAGCAGTACTTC.

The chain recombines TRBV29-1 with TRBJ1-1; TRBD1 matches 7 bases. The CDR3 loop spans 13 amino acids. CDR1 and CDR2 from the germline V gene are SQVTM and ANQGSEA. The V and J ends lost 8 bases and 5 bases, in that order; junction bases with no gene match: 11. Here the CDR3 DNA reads TGCAGCTCCAACAGGGGTTGGGGAACTGAAGCTTTCTTT. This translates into CSSNRGWGTEAFF.

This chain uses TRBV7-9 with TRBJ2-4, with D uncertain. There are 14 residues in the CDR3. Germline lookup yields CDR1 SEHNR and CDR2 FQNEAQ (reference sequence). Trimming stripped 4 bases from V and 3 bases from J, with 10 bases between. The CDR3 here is CASSYAENKNIQYF. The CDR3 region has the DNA TGTGCCAGCAGCTATGCAGAAAACAAAAACATTCAGTACTTC. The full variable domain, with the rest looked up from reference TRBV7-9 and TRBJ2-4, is DTGVSQNPRHKITKRGQNVTFRCDPISEHNRLYWYRQTLGQGPEFLTYFQNEAQLEKSRLLSDRFSAERPKGSFSTLEIQRTEQGDSAMYLCASSYAENKNIQYFGAGTRLSVL.

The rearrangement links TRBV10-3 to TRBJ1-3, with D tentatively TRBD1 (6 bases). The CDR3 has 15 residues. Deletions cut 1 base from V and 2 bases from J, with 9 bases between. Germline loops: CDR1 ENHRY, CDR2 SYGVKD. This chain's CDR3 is CAISELSGAGNTIYF. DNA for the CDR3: TGTGCCATCAGTGAGTTGTCAGGGGCTGGAAACACCATATATTTT.